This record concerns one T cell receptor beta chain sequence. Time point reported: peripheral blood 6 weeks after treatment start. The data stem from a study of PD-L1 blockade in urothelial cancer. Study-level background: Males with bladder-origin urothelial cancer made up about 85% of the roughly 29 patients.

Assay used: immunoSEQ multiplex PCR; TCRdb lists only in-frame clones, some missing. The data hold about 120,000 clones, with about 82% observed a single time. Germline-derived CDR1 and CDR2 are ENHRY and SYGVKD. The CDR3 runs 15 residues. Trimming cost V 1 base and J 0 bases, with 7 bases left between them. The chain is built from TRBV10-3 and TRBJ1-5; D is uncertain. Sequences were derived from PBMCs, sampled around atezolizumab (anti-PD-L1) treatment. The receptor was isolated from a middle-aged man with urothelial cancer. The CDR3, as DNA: TGTGCCATCAGTGAGTACAGTAATAGCAATCAGCCCCAGCATTTT. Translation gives CAISEYSNSNQPQHF.